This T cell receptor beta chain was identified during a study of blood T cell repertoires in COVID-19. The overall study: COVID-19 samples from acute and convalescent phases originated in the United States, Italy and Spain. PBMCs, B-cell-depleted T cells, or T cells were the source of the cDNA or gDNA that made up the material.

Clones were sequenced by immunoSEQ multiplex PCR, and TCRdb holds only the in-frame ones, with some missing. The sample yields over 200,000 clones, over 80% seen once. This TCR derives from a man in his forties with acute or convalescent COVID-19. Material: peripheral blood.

The CDR3 is CASSYGQGGDYGYTF. Here the CDR3 DNA reads TGTGCCAGCAGTTACGGTCAGGGGGGAGACTATGGCTACACCTTC. V gene TRBV6-5 combines with J gene TRBJ1-2; 7 bases line up with TRBD1. CDR1 is MNHEY, CDR2 SVGAGI, per germline. CDR3 length: 15 residues. With 2 bases clipped from V and 3 bases from J, the junction kept 6 bases outside the gene matches.